A single sample is the source of the 3 T cell receptor beta chains below, sequenced in a study of T cell responses to AZD1222 COVID-19 vaccine. The assay was immunoSEQ multiplex PCR, and TCRdb's table has in-frame clones only and misses some. Of 200,000 or so clones listed, almost 90% are singletons. Sequenced material: peripheral blood, taken on day 0 of AZD1222 vaccination. All receptors come from an adult in good health.

J is TRBJ2-1 and V is TRBV24-1; D remains ambiguous. Germline assignment: CDR1 KGHDR and CDR2 SFDVKD. V lost 4 bases and J 3 bases, leaving 18 bases between the germline ends. This CDR3 comprises 17 residues. CDR3 DNA: TGTGCCACCAGTGACACAACAGAAAAAGTTTACTACAATGAGCAGTTCTTC. Translated: CATSDTTEKVYYNEQFF.

The chain employs TRBV30 and TRBJ1-4; 8 bases align to TRBD1. V dropped 3 bases and J dropped 7; count of bases not matched to a gene: 7. This CDR3 region has 14 residues. The germline V gene encodes CDR1 GTSNPN and CDR2 SVGIG (reference sequence). CDR3 nucleotide sequence: TGTGCCTGGAGCAGGGACAGGCCGACTGAAAAACTGTTTTTT. Translated: CAWSRDRPTEKLFF.

The chain recombines TRBV12-3 or TRBV12-4 with TRBJ2-1; TRBD2 matches at 9 bases. CDR3 length: 13 amino acids. Trimming cost V 8 bases and J 8 bases; bases outside gene matches: 7. The CDR3: CASLAGGRDEQFF. CDR3 sequence (DNA): TGTGCCAGCCTGGCGGGGGGGCGCGATGAGCAGTTCTTC.